Shown below are 5 T cell receptor beta chains from a single sample sequenced in a study of CD8+ T cells in alopecia areata. Extraction of RNA preceded its reverse transcription into cDNA, which served as the sequencing template. Some clones are missing from TCRdb's copy, which holds only in-frame ones; the method was immunoSEQ multiplex PCR. The profile shows around 290,000 clones, about three fifths of them singletons. Treatment denoted: oral pan-JAK inhibitor, 5-10 mg twice daily. Sample: CD4+ T cells sorted from blood, taken at week 24, from a patient treated with tofacitinib. The receptors originated from a human donor with alopecia areata.

Note on this clone: The sample holds other DNA sequences that translate to the same CDR3. V is TRBV28 and J is TRBJ2-7; no firm D call. The CDR3 sequence is 12 residues long. Germline loops: CDR1 MDHEN, CDR2 SYDVKM. Trimming left V 8 bases short and J 1 base short, with 9 bases between. CDR3 bases: TGTGCCAGCTCCGACGGATCCTACGAGCAGTACTTC. Protein: CASSDGSYEQYF. Full variable domain (remainder filled in from reference TRBV28 and TRBJ2-7): DVKVTQSSRYLVKRTGEKVFLECVQDMDHENMFWYRQDPGLGLRLIYFSYDVKMKEKGDIPEGYSVSREKKERFSLILESASTNQTSMYLCASSDGSYEQYFGPGTRLTVT.

The V call is TRBV6-5, the J call TRBJ1-2; 7 nucleotides line up with TRBD1. J gave up 2 bases and V 5 bases, and 8 bases lay outside the gene matches. The CDR3 has 15 amino acids. Per the germline V gene, CDR1 is MNHEY and CDR2 is SVGAGI. This CDR3 reads CASSRGQTINYGYTF. CDR3 DNA sequence: TGTGCCAGCAGTAGGGGACAGACAATAAACTATGGCTACACCTTC.

The chain has TRBV6-6 and TRBJ2-7; no definite D call. V was cut by 2 bases and J by 3 bases, with 5 bases left in between. In germline, CDR1 is MNHNY, CDR2 SVGAGI (reference sequence). The CDR3 contains 12 residues. The CDR3 region has the DNA TGTGCCAGCAGTTACAAGGGCTACGAGCAGTACTTC. As protein: CASSYKGYEQYF.

The sample holds a few counts of this clone. The chain couples TRBV7-9 to TRBJ2-5; D is ambiguous. Germline loops: CDR1 SEHNR, CDR2 FQNEAQ (reference sequence). This CDR3 has 13 amino acids. V was cut by 2 bases and J by 5 bases, with 9 bases left in between. CDR3 nucleotides: TGTGCCAGCAGCTTAAACGTCGTGGAGACCCAGTACTTC. Its protein is CASSLNVVETQYF.

This clone was seen a few times. The CDR3 here is CASSFPTRPRDRGYGYTF. CDR3 sequence (DNA): TGTGCCAGCAGCTTTCCCACCCGGCCCCGGGACAGGGGGTATGGCTACACCTTC. The rearrangement joins TRBV7-2 to TRBJ1-2; 11 positions agree with TRBD1. V shed 3 bases, J shed 5 bases, and the junction held 14 bases outside the gene matches. The CDR3 runs to 18 residues. Germline assignment: CDR1 SGHTA and CDR2 FQGNSA.